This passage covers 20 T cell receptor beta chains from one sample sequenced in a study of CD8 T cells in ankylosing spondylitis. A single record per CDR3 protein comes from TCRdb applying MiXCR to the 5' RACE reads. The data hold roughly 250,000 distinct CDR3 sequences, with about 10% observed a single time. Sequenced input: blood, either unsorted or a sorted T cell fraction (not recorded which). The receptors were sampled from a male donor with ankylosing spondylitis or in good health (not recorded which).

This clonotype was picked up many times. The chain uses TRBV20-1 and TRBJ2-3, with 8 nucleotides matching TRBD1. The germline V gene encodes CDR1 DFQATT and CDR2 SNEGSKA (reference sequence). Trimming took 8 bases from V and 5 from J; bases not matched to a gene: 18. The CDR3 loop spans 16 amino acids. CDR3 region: CSPRSGTGRNGDTQYF. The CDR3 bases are TGCAGTCCCCGATCGGGGACAGGACGTAATGGAGATACGCAGTATTTT.

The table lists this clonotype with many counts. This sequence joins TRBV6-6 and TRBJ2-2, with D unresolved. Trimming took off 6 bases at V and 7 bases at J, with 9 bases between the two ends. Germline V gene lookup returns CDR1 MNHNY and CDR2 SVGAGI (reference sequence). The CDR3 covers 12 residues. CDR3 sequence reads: CASSHWNGELFF. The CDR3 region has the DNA TGTGCCAGCAGCCATTGGAACGGGGAGCTGTTTTTT.

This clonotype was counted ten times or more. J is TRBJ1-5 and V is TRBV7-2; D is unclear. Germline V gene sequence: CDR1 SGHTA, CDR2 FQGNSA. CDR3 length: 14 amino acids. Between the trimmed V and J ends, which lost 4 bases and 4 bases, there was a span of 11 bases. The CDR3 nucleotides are TGTGCCAGCAGCTCGCGGGTCGCAAATCAGCCCCAGCATTTT. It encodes CASSSRVANQPQHF. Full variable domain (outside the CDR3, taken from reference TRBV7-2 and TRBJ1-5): GAGVSQSPSNKVTEKGKDVELRCDPISGHTALYWYRQSLGQGLEFLIYFQGNSAPDKSGLPSDRFSAERTGGSVSTLTIQRTQQEDSAVYLCASSSRVANQPQHFGDGTRLSIL.

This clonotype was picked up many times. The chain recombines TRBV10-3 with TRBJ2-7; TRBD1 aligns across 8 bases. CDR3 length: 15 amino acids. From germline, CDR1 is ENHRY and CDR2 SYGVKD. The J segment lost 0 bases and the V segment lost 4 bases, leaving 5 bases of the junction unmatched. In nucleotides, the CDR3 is TGTGCCATCAGTGGGACAGGGAGGAGCTCCTACGAGCAGTACTTC. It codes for CAISGTGRSSYEQYF.

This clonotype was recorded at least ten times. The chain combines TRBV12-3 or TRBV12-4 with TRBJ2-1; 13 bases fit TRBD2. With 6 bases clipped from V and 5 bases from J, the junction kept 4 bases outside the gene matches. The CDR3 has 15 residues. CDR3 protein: CASRIGTSGNNEQFF. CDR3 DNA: TGTGCCAGCAGAATTGGGACTAGCGGGAACAATGAGCAGTTCTTC.

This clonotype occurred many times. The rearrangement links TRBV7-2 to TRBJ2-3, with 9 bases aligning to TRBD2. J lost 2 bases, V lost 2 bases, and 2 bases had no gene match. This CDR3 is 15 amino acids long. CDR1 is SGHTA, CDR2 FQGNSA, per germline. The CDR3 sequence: CASSLRGGATDTQYF. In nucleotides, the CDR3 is TGTGCCAGCAGCTTACGCGGGGGGGCCACAGATACGCAGTATTTT.

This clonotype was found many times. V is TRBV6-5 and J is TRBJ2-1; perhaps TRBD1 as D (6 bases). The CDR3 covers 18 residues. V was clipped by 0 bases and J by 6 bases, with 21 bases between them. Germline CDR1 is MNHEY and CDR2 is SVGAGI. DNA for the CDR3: TGTGCCAGCAGTTACTCGGCCTATAGGACAGAGGATTTCAATGAGCAGTTCTTC. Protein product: CASSYSAYRTEDFNEQFF.

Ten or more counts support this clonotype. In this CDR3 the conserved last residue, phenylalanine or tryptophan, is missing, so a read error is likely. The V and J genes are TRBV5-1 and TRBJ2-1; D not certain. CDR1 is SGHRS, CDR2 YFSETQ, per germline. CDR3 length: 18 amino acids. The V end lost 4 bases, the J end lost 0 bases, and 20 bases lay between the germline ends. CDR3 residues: CASSKDSGSANSYNEQFL. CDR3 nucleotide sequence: TGCGCCAGCAGCAAGGATTCCGGGTCCGCTAACTCCTACAATGAGCAGTTCCTC.

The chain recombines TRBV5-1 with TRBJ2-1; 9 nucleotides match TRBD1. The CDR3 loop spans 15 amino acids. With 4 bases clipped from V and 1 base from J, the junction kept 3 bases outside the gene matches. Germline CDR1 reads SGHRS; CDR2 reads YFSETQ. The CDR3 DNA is TGCGCCAGCAGCCGAGGACAGGGGTCCTACAATGAGCAGTTCTTC. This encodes CASSRGQGSYNEQFF. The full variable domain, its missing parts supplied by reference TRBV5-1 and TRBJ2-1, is KAGVTQTPRYLIKTRGQQVTLSCSPISGHRSVSWYQQTPGQGLQFLFEYFSETQRNKGNFPGRFSGRQFSNSRSEMNVSTLELGDSALYLCASSRGQGSYNEQFFGPGTRLTVL.

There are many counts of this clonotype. The CDR3 DNA follows: TGTGCCAGCAGTTACCGACTAGCGGCCAATAGCAATGAGCAGTTCTTC. This translates into CASSYRLAANSNEQFF. V usage is TRBV6-5 and J usage is TRBJ2-1, with 9 bases fitting TRBD2. The CDR3 loop spans 16 amino acids. V lost 2 bases, J lost 6 bases, and 8 bases stayed unmatched. The germline V gene encodes CDR1 MNHEY and CDR2 SVGAGI.

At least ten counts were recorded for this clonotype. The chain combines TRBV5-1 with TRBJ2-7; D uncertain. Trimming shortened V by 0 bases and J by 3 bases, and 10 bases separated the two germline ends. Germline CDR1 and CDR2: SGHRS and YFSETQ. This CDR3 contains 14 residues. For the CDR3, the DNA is TGCGCCAGCAGCTTGGAGCTAAGTAGCTACGAGCAGTACTTC. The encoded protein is CASSLELSSYEQYF.

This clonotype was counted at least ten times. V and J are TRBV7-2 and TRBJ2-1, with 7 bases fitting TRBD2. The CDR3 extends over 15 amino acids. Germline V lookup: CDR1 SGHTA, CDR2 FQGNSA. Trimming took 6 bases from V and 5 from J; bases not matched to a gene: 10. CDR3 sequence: CASSLAGTNNNEQFF. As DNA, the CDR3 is TGTGCCAGCAGTCTGGCCGGGACTAATAACAATGAGCAGTTCTTC. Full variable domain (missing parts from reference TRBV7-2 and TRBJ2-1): GAGVSQSPSNKVTEKGKDVELRCDPISGHTALYWYRQSLGQGLEFLIYFQGNSAPDKSGLPSDRFSAERTGGSVSTLTIQRTQQEDSAVYLCASSLAGTNNNEQFFGPGTRLTVL.

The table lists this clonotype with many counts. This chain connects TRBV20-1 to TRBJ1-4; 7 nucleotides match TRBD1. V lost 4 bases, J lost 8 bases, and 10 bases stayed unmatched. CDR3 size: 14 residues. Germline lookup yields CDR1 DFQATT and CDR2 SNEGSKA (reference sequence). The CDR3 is CSATGGGGQEKLFF. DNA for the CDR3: TGCAGTGCTACAGGGGGTGGAGGTCAAGAAAAACTGTTTTTT.

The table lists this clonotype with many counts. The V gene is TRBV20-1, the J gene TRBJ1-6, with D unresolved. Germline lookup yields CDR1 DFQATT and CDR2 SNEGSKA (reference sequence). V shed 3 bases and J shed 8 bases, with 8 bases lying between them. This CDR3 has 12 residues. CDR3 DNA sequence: TGCAGTGCTAGGACGGCCGATTCACCCCTCCACTTT. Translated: CSARTADSPLHF.

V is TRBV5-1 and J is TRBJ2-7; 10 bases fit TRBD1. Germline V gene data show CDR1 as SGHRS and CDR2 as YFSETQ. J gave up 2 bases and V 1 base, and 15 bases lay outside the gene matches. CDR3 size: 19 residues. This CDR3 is CASSLSLPGQGPLTYEQYF. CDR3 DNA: TGCGCCAGCAGCTTGTCCCTCCCGGGACAGGGGCCATTAACCTACGAGCAGTACTTC.

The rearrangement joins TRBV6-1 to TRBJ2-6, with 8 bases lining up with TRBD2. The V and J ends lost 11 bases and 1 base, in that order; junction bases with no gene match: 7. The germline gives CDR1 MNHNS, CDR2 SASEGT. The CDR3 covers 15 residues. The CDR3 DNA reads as TGTGCCGGATTGGGACTAGGATCTGGGGCCAACGTCCTGACTTTC. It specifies CAGLGLGSGANVLTF.

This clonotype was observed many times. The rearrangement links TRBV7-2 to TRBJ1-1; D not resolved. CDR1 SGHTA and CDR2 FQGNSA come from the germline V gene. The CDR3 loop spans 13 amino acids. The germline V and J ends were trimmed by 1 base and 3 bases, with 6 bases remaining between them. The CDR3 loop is CASSLVGDTEAFF. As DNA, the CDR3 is TGTGCCAGCAGCTTAGTTGGGGACACTGAAGCTTTCTTT.

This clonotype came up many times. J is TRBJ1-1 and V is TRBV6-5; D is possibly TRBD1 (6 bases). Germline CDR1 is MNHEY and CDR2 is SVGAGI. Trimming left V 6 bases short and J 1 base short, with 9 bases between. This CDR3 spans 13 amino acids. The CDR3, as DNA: TGTGCCAGCAGGTACAGGGAGAACACTGAAGCTTTCTTT. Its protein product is CASRYRENTEAFF.

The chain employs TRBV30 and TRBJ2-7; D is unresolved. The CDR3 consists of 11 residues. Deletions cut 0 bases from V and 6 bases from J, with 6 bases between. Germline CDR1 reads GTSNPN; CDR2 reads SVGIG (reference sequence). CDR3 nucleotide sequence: TGTGCCTGGAGTGTAATTGGCGAGCAGTACTTC. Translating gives CAWSVIGEQYF. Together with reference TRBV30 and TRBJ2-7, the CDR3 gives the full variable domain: SQTIHQWPATLVQPVGSPLSLECTVEGTSNPNLYWYRQAAGRGLQLLFYSVGIGQISSEVPQNLSASRPQDRQFILSSKKLLLSDSGFYLCAWSVIGEQYFGPGTRLTVT.

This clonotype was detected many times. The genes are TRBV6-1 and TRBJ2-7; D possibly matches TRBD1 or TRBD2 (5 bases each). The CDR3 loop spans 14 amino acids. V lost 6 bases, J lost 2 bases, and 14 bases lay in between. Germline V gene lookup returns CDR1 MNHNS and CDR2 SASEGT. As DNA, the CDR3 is TGTGCCAGCAGGAGGGGTCATAGGGCCTACGAGCAGTACTTC. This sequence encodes CASRRGHRAYEQYF.